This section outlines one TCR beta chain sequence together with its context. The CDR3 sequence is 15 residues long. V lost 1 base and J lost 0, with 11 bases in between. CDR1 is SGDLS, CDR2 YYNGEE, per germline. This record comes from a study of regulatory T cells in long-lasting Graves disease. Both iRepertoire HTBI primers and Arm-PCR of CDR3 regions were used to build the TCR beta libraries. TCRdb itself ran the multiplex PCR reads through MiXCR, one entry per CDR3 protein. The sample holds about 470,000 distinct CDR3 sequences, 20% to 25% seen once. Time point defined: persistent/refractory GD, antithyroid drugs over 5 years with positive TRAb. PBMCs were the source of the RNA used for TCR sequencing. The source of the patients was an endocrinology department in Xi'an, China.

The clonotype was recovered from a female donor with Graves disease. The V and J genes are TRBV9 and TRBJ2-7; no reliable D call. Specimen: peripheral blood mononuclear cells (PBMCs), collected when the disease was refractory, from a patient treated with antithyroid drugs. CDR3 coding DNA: TGTGCCAGCAGCGTAAGTGGGGTGAGCTCCTACGAGCAGTACTTC. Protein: CASSVSGVSSYEQYF.